This TCR beta chain came from a study of blood T cell repertoires in COVID-19. Repertoires were generated with immunoSEQ multiplex PCR, while TCRdb's copy carries only in-frame clones and drops some. The table includes roughly 130,000 clones, more than 75% detected once. Germline CDR1 LGHDT, CDR2 YNNKEL (reference sequence). V lost 3 bases to trimming and J lost 2 bases; unmatched junction nucleotides: 6. This CDR3 contains 15 residues. Seattle patients were enrolled while actively infected and followed longitudinally. The sequenced sample consisted of peripheral blood. The receptor was isolated from a man aged 60 to 69 with COVID-19, enrolled during active disease. The chain combines TRBV3-1 (or the pseudogene TRBV3-2) with TRBJ2-5; 7 bases match TRBD2. Here the CDR3 DNA reads TGTGCCAGCAGCCAGGCTCTGGGGGGGCAAGAGACCCAGTACTTC. Its translation is CASSQALGGQETQYF.